This T cell receptor (beta chain) emerged from a study of control samples from healthy donors and cancer patients. CDR3 size: 16 residues. Germline V gene data show CDR1 as SGHVS and CDR2 as FQNEAQ. V lost 8 bases, J lost 3 bases, and 22 bases lay in between. TCRdb's copy holds only in-frame clones and misses some; the assay was immunoSEQ multiplex PCR. Here the sample spans about 130,000 clones, more than 85% being singletons. The V gene is TRBV7-8, the J gene TRBJ1-2, with D hard to call. Sequenced material: blood. The source is a man between 18 and 29 years old in good health. CDR3: CASSPQSLSNYYGYTF. For the CDR3, the DNA is TGTGCCAGCTCGCCACAAAGTCTGAGTAATTACTATGGCTACACCTTC. The complete variable domain, with remaining parts taken from reference TRBV7-8 and TRBJ1-2, reads GAGVSQSPRYKVAKRGQDVALRCDPISGHVSLFWYQQALGQGPEFLTYFQNEAQLDKSGLPSDRFFAERPEGSVSTLKIQRTQQEDSAVYLCASSPQSLSNYYGYTFGSGTRLTVV.